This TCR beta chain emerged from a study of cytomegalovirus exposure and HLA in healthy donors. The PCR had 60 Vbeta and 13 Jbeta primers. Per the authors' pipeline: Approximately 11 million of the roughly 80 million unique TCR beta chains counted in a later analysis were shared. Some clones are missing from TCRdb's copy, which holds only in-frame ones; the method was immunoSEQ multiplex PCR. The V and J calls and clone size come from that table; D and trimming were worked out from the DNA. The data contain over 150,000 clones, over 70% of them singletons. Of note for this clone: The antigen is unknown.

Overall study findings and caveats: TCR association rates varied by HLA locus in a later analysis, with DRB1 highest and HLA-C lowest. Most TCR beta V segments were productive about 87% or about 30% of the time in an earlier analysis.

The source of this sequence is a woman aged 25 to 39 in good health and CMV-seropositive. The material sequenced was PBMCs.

CDR3 residues: CASSLAGGSYETQYF. CDR3 bases: TGCGCCAGCAGCTTGGCTGGCGGGAGTTATGAGACCCAGTACTTC. V is TRBV5-1 and J is TRBJ2-5; TRBD2 aligns across 7 bases. Germline values: CDR1 SGHRS, CDR2 YFSETQ. The CDR3 spans 15 residues. With V trimmed by 0 bases and J by 5 bases, 7 bases remained unmatched.